This paragraph covers one T cell receptor beta chain sequence. This sample is part of a study of blood T cell repertoires in COVID-19. Study as a whole: The study drew acute and convalescent COVID-19 samples from the United States, Italy and Spain.

Some clones are missing from TCRdb's copy, which holds only in-frame ones; the method was immunoSEQ multiplex PCR. The sample contains roughly 150,000 clones, less than 85% of which appear only once. The TCR sequence derives from a woman of 80 years or more with active or convalescent COVID-19. Sequenced input: peripheral blood.

CDR3 nucleotides: TGTGCCAGCACGTGGGACAGTAATTCACCCCTCCACTTT. Translated: CASTWDSNSPLHF. The chain employs TRBV6-6 and TRBJ1-6; 7 bases agree with TRBD1. Germline V lookup: CDR1 MNHNY, CDR2 SVGAGI (reference sequence). The CDR3 extends over 13 amino acids. Unmatched junction bases numbered 3, after V lost 7 bases and J lost 6 bases.